These T cell receptor beta chains were read from a single sample in a study of T cell changes during pregnancy in multiple sclerosis. Repertoires were generated with immunoSEQ multiplex PCR, while TCRdb's copy carries only in-frame clones and drops some. The sample contains more than 90,000 clones, more than 90% of which appear only once. Here the sequenced sample was peripheral blood, taken in the first trimester of pregnancy. The receptors here all came from a female donor with multiple sclerosis, enrolled in a pregnancy study. Each CDR3 is given with its conserved first and last residue. Each record gives: V gene, clone size, J gene, D gene, CDR3 DNA, CDR3 protein. D genes are given only for firm matches. Not all rows give a size; the values are once, few, many and, for expanded clones, a class.

>TRBV28|once|TRBJ2-7|NA
TGTGCCAGCAGTTTACCCAGGGCGGACGAGCAGTACTTC
CASSLPRADEQYF
>TRBV19|NA|TRBJ2-7|NA
TGTGCCAGTAGTATCCGGACAGTCCCGAATTCCGAGCAGTACTTC
CASSIRTVPNSEQYF
>TRBV2|once|TRBJ1-5|NA
TGTGCCAGCAGTGAATTCGGGGTGCGGGGATATGTAGGGCAGCCCCAGCATTTT
CASSEFGVRGYVGQPQHF
>TRBV5-6|NA|TRBJ1-5|TRBD1
TGTGCCAGCAGCTTGACAGGGGGCTGGGGCAATCAGCCCCAGCATTTT
CASSLTGGWGNQPQHF
>TRBV5-1|few|TRBJ2-3|NA
TGCGCCAGCAGCTTGTTCGAGACAGGTCAAAGGACGCAGTATTTT
CASSLFETGQRTQYF
>TRBV9|few|TRBJ2-7|NA
TGTGCCAGCAGCGTAGGACGGGGCGGGGTCGGCGAGCAGTACTTC
CASSVGRGGVGEQYF
>TRBV10-3|NA|TRBJ2-7|TRBD2
TGTGCCACCTCCGGCGGACTAGCCCTATCCTACGAGCAGTACTTC
CATSGGLALSYEQYF
>TRBV27|NA|TRBJ1-2|TRBD1
TGTGCCAGCAGCCGGTCCGGCCGACAGGGGAGTGGCTACACCTTC
CASSRSGRQGSGYTF
>TRBV6-1|NA|TRBJ2-7|TRBD2
TGTGCCAGCAGTGAAGCTAGCGGGAGCTCCTACGAGCAGTACTTC
CASSEASGSSYEQYF
>TRBV2|NA|TRBJ2-2|NA
TGTGCCAGCAGTGAACGGAGGCCCACCGGGGAGCTGTTTTTT
CASSERRPTGELFF
>TRBV20-1|NA|TRBJ1-1|NA
TGCAGTGCTACTCGGAACACTGAAGCTTTCTTT
CSATRNTEAFF
>TRBV5-5|NA|TRBJ2-7|TRBD2
TGTGCCAGCAGCTTGGTGTCGGGGACTAGCGGGATCTACGAGCAGTACTTC
CASSLVSGTSGIYEQYF
>TRBV10-2|NA|TRBJ1-3|NA
TGCGCCAGCCGGGGTTTCGTCGGAAACACCATATATTTT
CASRGFVGNTIYF
>TRBV7-2|NA|TRBJ2-7|NA
TGTGCCAGCAGCCCGTCCCAGGGTTTAAGGTACGAGCAGTACTTC
CASSPSQGLRYEQYF
>TRBV7-6|NA|TRBJ2-2|TRBD2
TGTGCCAGCAGCTCCCCGGGACTAGCGAACACCGGGGAGCTGTTTTTT
CASSSPGLANTGELFF
>TRBV2|NA|TRBJ2-1|TRBD2
TGTGCCAGCAGGGCTCTCTCTCTAGCGGCCTCCTACAATGAGCAGTTCTTC
CASRALSLAASYNEQFF
>TRBV5-1|NA|TRBJ2-3|NA
TGCGCCAGCTTCCGGGAGTACGGGACAGATACGCAGTATTTT
CASFREYGTDTQYF
>TRBV4-1|NA|TRBJ2-3|NA
TGCGCCAGCAGCCAATTACCCATGGCATTCCGCGGGACAGATACGCAGTATTTT
CASSQLPMAFRGTDTQYF